The rows below give T cell receptor beta chains drawn from one sample of a study of blood T cell repertoires in COVID-19. The repertoire was sequenced with immunoSEQ multiplex PCR; TCRdb's copy has only in-frame clones and lacks some. This sample has 300,000 to 450,000 clones, with roughly 84% found just once. Sequenced sample: PBMCs or T cells enriched from blood (not recorded which). The receptors come from a woman aged 25-40 years who had recovered from COVID-19. Each CDR3 is given with its conserved first and last residue. A D gene is named only where the DNA matches it firmly.

J gene,D gene,V gene,CDR3 protein,CDR3 DNA
TRBJ2-2,TRBD2,TRBV4-1,CASSARDLAGGFGELFF,TGCGCCAGCAGCGCCCGTGACTTGGCGGGGGGCTTCGGGGAGCTGTTTTTT
TRBJ1-5,-,TRBV21-1,CASRAPGGRPYSNQPQHF,TGTGCCAGCAGGGCCCCGGGGGGGAGACCGTATAGCAATCAGCCCCAGCATTTT
TRBJ2-1,TRBD2,TRBV18,CASSPGLAGDNEQFF,TGTGCCAGCTCACCAGGGCTAGCGGGGGACAATGAGCAGTTCTTC
TRBJ1-4,TRBD1,TRBV10-3,CAISDSRDSLGKLFF,TGTGCCATCAGTGACAGCCGGGACAGCCTGGGAAAACTGTTTTTT
TRBJ2-7,-,TRBV15,CATSREVQYLPGEQYF,TGTGCCACCAGCAGAGAGGTCCAGTACCTACCGGGAGAGCAGTACTTC
TRBJ2-1,TRBD2,TRBV2,CASSEGRGGYNEQFF,TGTGCCAGCAGTGAAGGGCGGGGGGGCTACAATGAGCAGTTCTTC
TRBJ2-3,-,TRBV9,CASSVETGSADTQYF,TGTGCCAGCAGCGTAGAAACAGGGAGCGCAGATACGCAGTATTTT
TRBJ2-3,TRBD2,TRBV13,CASSPPFGGAATDTQYF,TGTGCCAGCAGCCCCCCGTTCGGGGGGGCGGCCACAGATACGCAGTATTTT
TRBJ2-5,-,TRBV5-1,CASSLRRRETQYF,TGCGCCAGCAGCTTGCGTAGGAGAGAGACCCAGTACTTC
TRBJ2-3,-,TRBV4-1,CASTPSGTLVSTDTQYF,TGCGCCAGCACACCCAGCGGCACACTTGTTAGCACAGATACGCAGTATTTT
TRBJ1-1,TRBD1,TRBV5-6,CASSSVKMTGGIEAFF,TGTGCCAGCAGCTCGGTAAAGATGACAGGGGGTATTGAAGCTTTCTTT
TRBJ1-2,TRBD1,TRBV28,CASSGTGQGIGYTF,TGTGCCAGCAGTGGAACGGGACAGGGGATCGGCTACACCTTC